A selection of T cell receptor beta chains follows, all from one sample in a study of cytomegalovirus exposure and HLA in healthy donors. Only in-frame clones appear in the TCRdb table, and some are missing; sequencing was by immunoSEQ multiplex PCR. The sample has 140,000 to 150,000 clones, around four fifths seen once; the top ten hold around 8.8%. Sequenced: PBMCs. All receptors derive from a woman aged 55-69 years in good health and CMV-seropositive. Each CDR3 is given with its conserved first and last residue. D genes are given only for firm matches. The listing skips clone size in some rows; elsewhere it reads once, few, many or a size class.

TRBJ2-7	TRBV7-8	16	NA	NA	TGTGCCAGCAGCTTAGAGGTCGGTAGCGCCTCCTACGAGCAGTACTTC	CASSLEVGSASYEQYF
TRBJ2-1	TRBV7-2	15	NA	NA	TGTGCCAGCAGCTCCAGGTCTTTCTCCTACAATGAGCAGTTCTTC	CASSSRSFSYNEQFF
TRBJ1-2	TRBV2	13	NA	few	TGTGCCAGCAGTCTGCAGGGTATGGATGGCTACACCTTC	CASSLQGMDGYTF
TRBJ1-1	TRBV6-5	14	NA	NA	TGTGCCAGCAGTTACCGTGGGGAGGACACTGAAGCTTTCTTT	CASSYRGEDTEAFF
TRBJ2-5	TRBV5-1	15	NA	NA	TGCGCCAGCAGCCCGATGGGGGGGCCGGGGGAGACCCAGTACTTC	CASSPMGGPGETQYF
TRBJ2-3	TRBV25-1	11	TRBD2	NA	TGTGCCGTCCAGATAGCGGGAACGCAGTATTTT	CAVQIAGTQYF
TRBJ2-1	TRBV27	16	NA	few	TGTGCCAGCAGTTGCCGGACGGAAGCCCGGGATACTGAGCAGTTCTTC	CASSCRTEARDTEQFF
TRBJ2-2	TRBV6-1	14	NA	NA	TGTGCCAGCAAACGGGATCCGAACACCGGGGAGCTGTTTTTT	CASKRDPNTGELFF
TRBJ2-7	TRBV7-9	14	NA	once	TGTGCCAGCAGCTTCAGTTCCAGCTCCTACGAGCAGTACTTC	CASSFSSSSYEQYF
TRBJ2-1	TRBV29-1	13	NA	NA	TGCAGCGTTGATTCCTCGGGGTACAATGAGCAGTTCTTC	CSVDSSGYNEQFF
TRBJ1-5	TRBV7-9	13	NA	few	TGTGCCAGCAGCCCGTATAGCAATCAGCCCCAGCATTTT	CASSPYSNQPQHF
TRBJ2-6	TRBV28	18	TRBD1	NA	TGTGCCAGCAGTTTAACTGGGACAGGGATCTCTGGGGCCAACGTCCTGACTTTC	CASSLTGTGISGANVLTF
TRBJ1-3	TRBV7-9	14	TRBD1	NA	TGTGCCAGCAGCTCCCCCGGGACAGAGGACACCATATATTTT	CASSSPGTEDTIYF
TRBJ2-1	TRBV6-1	13	TRBD1	NA	TGTGCCAATGCGGACAGGGGAGGCAATGAGCAGTTCTTC	CANADRGGNEQFF
TRBJ1-1	TRBV30	13	NA	NA	TGTGCCTGGGCCACCGCACGCTCCCAGGAAGCTTTCTTT	CAWATARSQEAFF
TRBJ1-5	TRBV6-6	14	TRBD1	NA	TGTGCCAGCAACTTCGGGACAGGGGGTCAGCCCCAGCATTTT	CASNFGTGGQPQHF
TRBJ2-3	TRBV15	16	TRBD2	NA	TGTGCCACCAGCAGAGATAGCGGGAGAGGCGCAGATACGCAGTATTTT	CATSRDSGRGADTQYF
TRBJ2-1	TRBV4-3	16	TRBD2	NA	TGCGCCAGCAGCCAGGGGCTAGCGGGAGTCTACAATGAGCAGTTCTTC	CASSQGLAGVYNEQFF
TRBJ1-1	TRBV30	13	NA	NA	TGTGCCTGGAGTGTAAGCGAGAACACTGAAGCTTTCTTT	CAWSVSENTEAFF
TRBJ2-3	TRBV28	14	NA	NA	TGTGCCAGCAGTTTAATTGGGGGGATGAATACGCAGTATTTT	CASSLIGGMNTQYF
TRBJ1-1	TRBV29-1	14	NA	NA	TGCAGCGTTGAAGATCAGGGACTATGGACTGAAGCTTTCTTT	CSVEDQGLWTEAFF
TRBJ2-7	TRBV11-2	16	TRBD2	NA	TGTGCCAGCAGCTTACCTCATAGCGGGAGGACCTACGAGCAGTACTTC	CASSLPHSGRTYEQYF
TRBJ1-3	TRBV28	15	NA	NA	TGTGCCAGCAGTTCGGAAGCGAGCTCTGGAAACACCATATATTTT	CASSSEASSGNTIYF
TRBJ2-7	TRBV29-1	14	TRBD2	NA	TGCAGCGTTCGCTCCGGGACTAGCGCTAACGAGCAGTACTTC	CSVRSGTSANEQYF
TRBJ2-7	TRBV4-1	18	TRBD1	NA	TGCGCCAGCAGCCCAACAATCATCCCCGGGACAGGGAACTACGAGCAGTACTTC	CASSPTIIPGTGNYEQYF
TRBJ1-1	TRBV30	15	TRBD1	NA	TGTGCCTGGAGTAAAAACAGGGGCGGGAACACTGAAGCTTTCTTT	CAWSKNRGGNTEAFF
TRBJ2-2	TRBV9	12	NA	NA	TGTGCCAGCAGCCCCAGACTGGGGGAGCTGTTTTTT	CASSPRLGELFF
TRBJ2-4	TRBV18	13	NA	NA	TGTGCCAGCTCACCCGGCAGGGAAAACATTCAGTACTTC	CASSPGRENIQYF
TRBJ2-7	TRBV6-5	13	NA	once	TGTGCCAGCAGTGCAGGGGTTAACTACGAGCAGTACTTC	CASSAGVNYEQYF
TRBJ1-4	TRBV29-1	12	NA	once	TGCAGCGTTTCAGGGTATGGTGAAAAACTGTTTTTT	CSVSGYGEKLFF
TRBJ2-3	TRBV7-2	13	TRBD2	once	TGTGCCAGCAGCCCCTTTGGGCGGGAGGGCCTTTATTTT	CASSPFGREGLYF
TRBJ2-6	TRBV14	21	TRBD1	many	TGTGCCAGCAGCCAAGCCTGGCGAAAAGGGACAGGGGTAGCGGGGGCCAACGTCCTGACTTTC	CASSQAWRKGTGVAGANVLTF
TRBJ2-1	TRBV11-3	17	TRBD2	NA	TGTGCCAGCAGTCCTCGACTAGCGGGAGGCTCCTACAATGAGCAGTTCTTC	CASSPRLAGGSYNEQFF
TRBJ2-7	TRBV28	14	TRBD2	once	TGTGCCAGCAGGATACTTAGCGGGAGCGACGAGCAGTACTTC	CASRILSGSDEQYF
TRBJ1-1	TRBV6-1	12	NA	NA	TGTGCCAGCACCGGATTAACGGAGAAGCGATTCTTT	CASTGLTEKRFF
TRBJ1-4	TRBV18	13	NA	NA	TGTGCCAGCTCCATGGGACTGGGAGAAAAACTGTTTTTT	CASSMGLGEKLFF
TRBJ2-7	TRBV11-2	14	TRBD1	NA	TGTGCCAGCAGCTCGGCCGGGACAGGTGGGGAGCAGTACTTC	CASSSAGTGGEQYF
TRBJ2-2	TRBV5-4	14	NA	NA	TGTGCCAGCAGCATCCCGTCGAACACCGGGGAGCTGTTTTTT	CASSIPSNTGELFF
TRBJ2-3	TRBV7-2	14	NA	once	TGTGCCAGCAGCTCCCTCCAGGTGGCAGATACGCAGTATTTT	CASSSLQVADTQYF
TRBJ2-7	TRBV7-9	15	TRBD2	NA	TGTGCCAGCAGCCACCGGACTAGCGGGGGCTCCGAGCAGTACTTC	CASSHRTSGGSEQYF
TRBJ2-5	TRBV5-4	14	TRBD1	NA	TGTGCCAGCAGCCAGAGGGCAGGGGGAAAGGGCCAGTACTTC	CASSQRAGGKGQYF
TRBJ1-4	TRBV7-3	13	NA	NA	TGTGCCAGCAGCTTAATGACGGGAGAAAAACTGTTTTTT	CASSLMTGEKLFF
TRBJ1-6	TRBV6-1	14	NA	once	TGTGCCAGCAGTGAGGAAACAGGGTTAGGTCCCCTCCACTTT	CASSEETGLGPLHF
TRBJ2-3	TRBV28	15	TRBD1	NA	TGTGCCAGCACGGACAGGCCGAGGAGCACAGATACGCAGTATTTT	CASTDRPRSTDTQYF